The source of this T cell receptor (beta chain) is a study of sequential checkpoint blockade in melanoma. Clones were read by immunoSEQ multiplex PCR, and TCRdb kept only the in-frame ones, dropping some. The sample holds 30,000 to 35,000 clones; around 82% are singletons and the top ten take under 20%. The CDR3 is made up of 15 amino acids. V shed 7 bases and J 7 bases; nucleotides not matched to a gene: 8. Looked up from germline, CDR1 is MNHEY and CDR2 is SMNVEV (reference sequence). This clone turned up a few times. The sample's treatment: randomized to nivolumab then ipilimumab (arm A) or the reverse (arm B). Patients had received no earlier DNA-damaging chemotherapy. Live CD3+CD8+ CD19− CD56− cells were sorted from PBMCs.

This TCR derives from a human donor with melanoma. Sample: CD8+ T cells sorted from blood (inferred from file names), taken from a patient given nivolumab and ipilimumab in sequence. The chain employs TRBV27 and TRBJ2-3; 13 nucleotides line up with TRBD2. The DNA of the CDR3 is TGTGCCAGCATTCGACTAGCGGGGGGCCATAATACGCAGTATTTT. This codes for CASIRLAGGHNTQYF.